This T cell receptor beta chain appears in the sequencing data of a study of shared clonotypes between healthy human individuals. Study information: Aged between 18 and 49, the donors were a couple of women and a few men. General observations from the study: For naive CD4 cells, approximately 5% of clonotypes were shared across a few donors.

It was around 220 ng DNA, 31,000 or so T cell genomes, that sorted-subset replicate PCRs used. Per the study methods: ImmunoSEQ junction-only sequences lacked quality scores, so their filtering differed. TCRdb's table, derived via immunoSEQ multiplex PCR, lists solely in-frame clones and lacks some. V, J and clone size are taken as reported in that table, and D and trimming were inferred from the DNA itself. In the table there are roughly 640,000 clones, less than 85% of which are singletons. This clone was seen only once. Antigen specificity is unknown. This CDR3 region has 14 residues. Germline-derived CDR1 and CDR2 are SEHNR and FQNEAQ (reference sequence). V dropped 0 bases and J dropped 0 bases, with 5 bases sitting between them.

The sequencing sample was made of memory CD4+ T cells sorted from blood. Subset of the sample: CD45RA-negative fraction. This chain uses TRBV7-9 with TRBJ1-2; D unresolved. This clonotype was sampled from a young woman in good health. The CDR3 reads CASSLATTNYGYTF. CDR3 sequence (DNA): TGTGCCAGCAGCTTAGCCACAACTAACTATGGCTACACCTTC.